This TCR beta chain was sequenced in a study of T cell responses to AZD1222 COVID-19 vaccine. Profiled with immunoSEQ multiplex PCR; TCRdb holds only in-frame clones, not every one. The sample yields about 35,000 clones, 65% to 90% seen once. Germline loops: CDR1 ENHRY, CDR2 SYGVKD. The CDR3 is 16 residues long. The V and J ends lost 0 bases and 6 bases respectively, with 12 bases between them. This rearrangement joins TRBV10-3 to TRBJ1-6, with no clear D. The sequence was collected from an adult in good health. The sequencing here drew on peripheral blood, taken on day 0 of AZD1222 vaccination. CDR3 coding DNA: TGTGCCATCAGTGAGTCGAGCACAGTCCCTAATTCACCCCTCCACTTT. Its translation is CAISESSTVPNSPLHF.